These T cell receptor beta chains were read from a single sample in a study of T cell changes during pregnancy in multiple sclerosis. The protocol was immunoSEQ multiplex PCR, while the TCRdb copy is restricted to in-frame clones and leaves out a portion. The table records tens of thousands of clones, 92% of them present only once. Here the sequenced sample was CD4+ T cells from peripheral blood mononuclear cells, taken in the third trimester of pregnancy. These receptors all come from a female donor with multiple sclerosis, enrolled in a pregnancy study. CDR3s leave out the opening cysteine and the closing phenylalanine or tryptophan.

V gene,CDR3 protein
TRBV19,ASSQGGLAPTDTQY
TRBV2,ASPGNEQY
TRBV30,AWSPRRETQY
TRBV5-4,ASSRNTGELF
TRBV7-9,ASSWTSLYNEQF
TRBV9,ASSVGSSGGSQLEQY
TRBV7-9,ASSPLRASGEKLF
TRBV7-9,ASSLSSGRFVTDTQY
TRBV6-5,ASSLGQGVTGELF
TRBV5-5,ASSFTSDRGLAQY
TRBV16,ASSQYGGGDEGFNSGANVLT
TRBV4-3,ASSPRWGDKNEQF
TRBV27,ASSITGVEGNTIY
TRBV19,ASSVVRQETQY
TRBV15,ATSRGTGSNEKLF
TRBV19,ASRTTGRSNEQF
TRBV7-2,ASKLAGGPTDTQY
TRBV7-2,ASSLGGVTDTQY
TRBV7-8,ASSPDRINTGELF
TRBV5-4,ASSPTANTEAF
TRBV6-1,ASSEARGGQPQH
TRBV28,ASRPLTGGYT
TRBV19,ASSELALYNEQF
TRBV27,ASSLPSGIGGNEQF
TRBV7-9,ASNPDDGTVPYEQY
TRBV6-1,ASSEARWAGRSGNTIY
TRBV27,ASSRPGQGARNEQF
TRBV19,ASNPSGTGGIGEQF
TRBV28,ASSSTPSEQY
TRBV7-2,ASSLVGQGTYEQY
TRBV7-9,ASSHTPGELF
TRBV29-1,SVEEGGQGTEAF
TRBV28,ASSTLGGSYEQY
TRBV27,ASSPRGQRRGYT
TRBV29-1,SVVRADKTF
TRBV6-5,ASSSSWDSSPF
TRBV10-1,ASSGTPLLQTGELF
TRBV28,ASSSGQGAKDTQY
TRBV2,ASKRGLAGGAGELF
TRBV5-1,ASSRDRTGYT